A selection of T cell receptor beta chains follows, all from one sample in a study of blood T cell repertoires in COVID-19. TCRdb's copy holds only in-frame clones and misses some; the assay was immunoSEQ multiplex PCR. The sample yields around 200,000 clones, roughly 86% seen once. The specimen was peripheral blood. Source of these receptors: a woman aged 80 or over in a cohort sampled during active or convalescent COVID-19. Both conserved end residues are trimmed from each CDR3. Each record gives: V gene, J gene, CDR3 protein.

TRBV30	TRBJ2-3	AWTPSYRTGTLRGTQY
TRBV20-1	TRBJ2-1	SASPPSGGYNEQF
TRBV12-3/TRBV12-4	TRBJ2-5	ASSSGLAGVGH
TRBV4-1	TRBJ1-5	ASSQTGFYNQPQH
TRBV14	TRBJ2-5	ASSQGPRGQETQY
TRBV5-1	TRBJ2-1	ASSPGGGGNEQF
TRBV3-1/TRBV3-2	TRBJ2-7	ASSQTRSIYEQY
TRBV24-1	TRBJ2-3	ATSRGTDTQY
TRBV6-5	TRBJ2-7	ASRRGSGGNEQY
TRBV2	TRBJ2-1	ASSGGQGGYNEQF
TRBV10-3	TRBJ1-5	AINEGGRNQPQH
TRBV6-6	TRBJ1-1	ASSYSGVNTEAF
TRBV30	TRBJ1-1	AWSVSREAF
TRBV28	TRBJ1-2	ASSRGTAAYGYT
TRBV27	TRBJ1-4	ASCRTGDEKLF
TRBV5-8	TRBJ1-1	ASSLGGPLNTEAF
TRBV11-2	TRBJ1-5	ASSSTGGRYQPQH
TRBV5-1	TRBJ2-3	ASSLEGRPDTQY
TRBV5-3	TRBJ2-5	ARNPSGRSGTQY
TRBV9	TRBJ1-5	ASSVDGDQPQH
TRBV3-1/TRBV3-2	TRBJ1-6	ASSRLSPGQGNSPLH
TRBV27	TRBJ1-1	ASSLFGGTGFSLTEAF
TRBV5-5	TRBJ1-3	ASSSPYRDGNTIY
TRBV24-1	TRBJ1-1	ATSAPGGTEAF
TRBV5-1	TRBJ1-1	ASSPGRVATEAF
TRBV18	TRBJ2-7	ASSPNGDSYEQY
TRBV6-1	TRBJ1-4	ASSEILGDRNNEKLF
TRBV10-3	TRBJ2-3	AIRTGFWTDTQY
TRBV6-2/TRBV6-3	TRBJ2-7	ASSYGTRAGRGPYEQY
TRBV12-1	TRBJ2-5	ASSPGGSQETQY
TRBV4-1	TRBJ2-1	ASEDGTARGYEQF
TRBV10-1	TRBJ1-6	ATFGQAGENWSPLH
TRBV30	TRBJ2-2	AWSKDRANTGELF
TRBV10-3	TRBJ2-1	AISAAFYYNEQF
TRBV3-1/TRBV3-2	TRBJ1-1	ASSPGTHTEAF
TRBV29-1	TRBJ1-1	SVTDSRRNTEAF
TRBV29-1	TRBJ1-2	SVEAGAVYGYT
TRBV6-1	TRBJ2-6	ASSEVKTVANVLT
TRBV18	TRBJ2-5	ASSPPISGGANSRETQY
TRBV6-2/TRBV6-3	TRBJ1-6	ASSYTGQAASVSLH
TRBV27	TRBJ1-1	ASSPQGPTEAF
TRBV3-1/TRBV3-2	TRBJ1-1	ASSQDLGGPEAF
TRBV10-3	TRBJ2-1	ATQRGENEQF
TRBV4-1	TRBJ2-1	ASRDYNEQF
TRBV24-1	TRBJ2-2	ATSALMTGELF
TRBV5-1	TRBJ2-3	ASSLGLAEGDTQY
TRBV5-1	TRBJ2-1	ASSLEGGLATYNEQF
TRBV6-5	TRBJ1-3	ASSFGTGGNTIY
TRBV11-2	TRBJ2-5	ASSLDGGVGAQETQY
TRBV27	TRBJ1-4	ASTAGTGNNEKLF
TRBV19	TRBJ1-4	ASISRPGQGGEKLF
TRBV2	TRBJ2-4	ASRVAGAENIQY
TRBV18	TRBJ1-1	ASSQGQGALGTEAF
TRBV7-2	TRBJ1-1	ASSLHSSNTEAF